What follows describes a single T cell receptor beta chain. There is no known antigen for this receptor. There are no base qualities to consult, and no much larger clone falls within one base. CDR1 MNHEY and CDR2 SMNVEV were looked up in the germline V gene (reference sequence). Trimming accounts for 5 bases at V and 3 bases at J, while the number of junction bases matched to no gene is 8. Reading from cysteine to phenylalanine, the CDR3 counts 15 amino acids. Only the CDR3 DNA stays, 45 bases, in frame from base 1. Each collaborating institution followed its own protocols to collect whole blood in K2EDTA tubes. For TCRbeta analysis, collaborators shipped samples as frozen whole blood, isolated PBMCs, or DNA extracted from either of those sample types. These data are taken from a study of blood T cell repertoires in COVID-19 (dated by TCRdb to 2018 to 2020). A note on the overall study: Samples covering the acute and convalescent phases of COVID-19 were provided by collaborators in the United States, Italy and Spain. The material from the prospective study consisted of cDNA or gDNA derived from T cells, B-cell-depleted T cells, or PBMCs. Subjects who had been exposed to COVID-19, were actively infected with it, or had recovered from it provided the deeply sampled blood TCRbeta repertoires that made up the dataset. The repertoires were made available in a free public database intended to serve as a resource for research on the immune response to SARS-CoV-2. Samples came from the ongoing ImmuneRACE study (first 160 participants) plus 1,254 subjects from 6 global collaborators. The sample metadata nearly always contained a de-identified subject ID, COVID-19 status, age in years and sex. Where available, HLA class I and class II types were obtained from metadata supplied by the sample provider rather than from assay-based typing.

TCRbeta CDR3 regions were amplified from genomic DNA by means of the immunoSEQ Assay, a bias-controlled multiplex PCR. In the source study's methods: The number of nucleated cells in each sample was estimated by amplification of reference gene primers within the assay. To quantify the absolute abundance of each unique TCRbeta CDR3 rearrangement, sequence reads were collapsed and filtered. For each sample, productive Simpson clonality was calculated by taking the square root of Simpson's diversity index across productive rearrangements. The table comes from immuneACCESS by way of TCRdb, which keeps in-frame sequences with V and J called. Part of the clones is missing from these tables; in studies checked, under half for an unresolved V gene and the rest for unknown reasons. The DNA gave D and trimming, while V, J and clone size come from that table. The sample table contains under 300,000 clones; only one count was recorded for about 86% of them. Of the sample, about 5.7% falls within the top ten clones.

General study outcomes and caveats: The amount of clinical and demographic metadata varied by source and participant and was provided uncurated.

The rearranged segments are TRBV27 and TRBJ2-3; the junction holds 7 bases that match TRBD1. This TCR derives from a man at least 80 years old with acute or convalescent COVID-19. Input material: peripheral blood. This receptor carries the CDR3 CASSPADRVTDTQYF. The DNA is TGTGCCAGCAGTCCAGCCGACAGGGTTACAGATACGCAGTATTTT.